These 5 T cell receptor beta chains share one sample of origin, sequenced in a study of T-cell reconstitution after alpha-beta-depleted transplantation in children. Construction of the TCRbeta library involved unique molecular identifiers. Using its own MiXCR run on the PCR reads, TCRdb lists one record per CDR3 protein. Of a few hundred thousand distinct CDR3 sequences detected, 9.7% appear once; the ten largest clones hold over 4.5%. The sample consisted of PBMCs from the stem cell graft donor, taken from the stem cell graft. Receptors were obtained from a human donor who donated a stem cell graft to a child with SCID.

J is TRBJ2-1 and V is TRBV11-2, with TRBD2 matching over 9 bases. This CDR3 spans 14 amino acids. The germline V gene encodes CDR1 SGHAT and CDR2 FQNNGV. J was trimmed by 8 bases and V by 3 bases; bases with no gene match: 5. The CDR3 sequence is CASSLRGGQDEQFF. CDR3 nucleotides: TGTGCCAGCAGCTTGCGGGGGGGCCAGGATGAGCAGTTCTTC. The whole variable domain, filled in from reference TRBV11-2 and TRBJ2-1, reads EAGVAQSPRYKIIEKRQSVAFWCNPISGHATLYWYQQILGQGPKLLIQFQNNGVVDDSQLPKDRFSAERLKGVDSTLKIQPAKLEDSAVYLCASSLRGGQDEQFFGPGTRLTVL.

There are many counts of this clonotype. This chain links TRBV9 with TRBJ1-1; D gene ambiguous. The CDR3 covers 14 residues. Looked up from germline, CDR1 is SGDLS and CDR2 is YYNGEE. Trimming removed 4 bases at V and 4 bases at J, with 14 bases between. The CDR3 sequence: CASSPSNGVTEAFF. The CDR3 DNA is TGTGCCAGCAGCCCCTCCAATGGGGTCACTGAAGCTTTCTTT.

There are many counts of this clonotype. The chain joins TRBV12-3 or TRBV12-4 to TRBJ1-6; possible D gene TRBD1, 5 bases. The V end lost 8 bases, the J end lost 7 bases, and 15 bases lay between the germline ends. The CDR3 runs to 14 residues. The CDR3 bases are TGTGCCAGCTGGTTGGGGGGGGGGAATTCACCCCTCCACTTT. This gives the protein CASWLGGGNSPLHF.

This clonotype was seen many times. In DNA form, the CDR3 reads TGTGCCAGCAGTTTTGACAGGGGTCAAGAGACCCAGTACTTC. Translated: CASSFDRGQETQYF. This rearrangement joins TRBV12-3 or TRBV12-4 to TRBJ2-5; 8 positions match TRBD1. The CDR3 sequence is 14 residues long. After removal of 3 bases from V and 2 bases from J, the junction contained 2 bases not matched to a gene.

This clonotype was seen ten or more times. The chain combines TRBV20-1 with TRBJ1-1; D gene ambiguous. The V end lost 3 bases, the J end lost 1 base, and 21 bases lay between the germline ends. The V gene's germline CDR1 is DFQATT and CDR2 SNEGSKA (reference sequence). This CDR3 is 17 amino acids long. The CDR3 is CSASHGLTVNTNTEAFF. The CDR3 region has the DNA TGCAGTGCTAGTCACGGATTAACAGTTAATACGAACACTGAAGCTTTCTTT.